The present TCR beta chain was sequenced within a study of monozygotic twins with inflammatory bowel disease. Study-level results: It was in IBD patients that TCRbeta diversity (inverse Simpson) was lower than in healthy co-twins. No separation of different T cell subtypes was possible.

Germline lookup yields CDR1 MNHEY and CDR2 SMNVEV (reference sequence). The CDR3 totals 16 residues. Eight reactions per sample, run separately, yielded cDNA. Via template switching, UMIs carrying a 6-nucleotide sample barcode were introduced. TCRdb re-called the 5' RACE reads and shows each CDR3 protein once, DNA omitted. The sample spans about 380,000 distinct CDR3 sequences; the ten largest clones claim 2.5% to 3%. About this clonotype itself: The target antigen is unknown.

The receptor's source is a human donor with ulcerative colitis or Crohn's disease, or a healthy co-twin of an affected twin (not recorded which). The chain uses TRBV27 and TRBJ2-7; absent DNA, TCRdb's TRBD1 call cannot be checked. Sequencing was carried out using blood. CDR3: CASSLSSGESSYEQYF.